A selection of T cell receptor beta chains follows, all from one sample in a study of cytomegalovirus exposure and HLA in healthy donors. Measured with immunoSEQ multiplex PCR; TCRdb has only the in-frame clones, and not every one. This table has 150,000 to 200,000 clones, roughly four fifths appearing once. The sample was PBMCs. The receptor source for this set is a man aged 25-40 years in good health and CMV-seronegative. Each CDR3 is given with its conserved first and last residue. The D gene is left open where the match is weak. Clone sizes are given selectively: once, few, many, or a class where the clone is expanded.

clone_size j_call v_call d_call cdr3_aa cdr3_nt
few TRBJ1-6 TRBV10-1 TRBD1 CASSADRAGSPLHF TGCGCCAGCAGCGCGGACAGGGCAGGTTCACCCCTCCACTTT
few TRBJ1-4 TRBV7-9 . CASNLRDSNEKLFF TGTGCCAGCAACCTCAGGGATTCTAATGAAAAACTGTTTTTT
. TRBJ2-1 TRBV7-8 . CASSPGGGTRVTYNEQFF TGTGCCAGCAGCCCAGGGGGGGGGACTAGGGTTACCTACAATGAGCAGTTCTTC
. TRBJ2-3 TRBV12-5 . CASGLRSRGDTQYF TGTGCTAGTGGTTTGCGCAGTCGGGGAGATACGCAGTATTTT
. TRBJ2-2 TRBV27 . CASSPPWGDTGELFF TGTGCCAGCAGTCCACCATGGGGGGACACCGGGGAGCTGTTTTTT
. TRBJ1-6 TRBV7-2 . CASSLVRGSWNSPLHF TGTGCCAGCAGCTTAGTCCGAGGCAGTTGGAATTCACCCCTCCACTTT
. TRBJ2-5 TRBV2 TRBD1 CASSEGAAGGKGETQYF TGTGCCAGCAGTGAAGGGGCGGCAGGGGGTAAGGGGGAGACCCAGTACTTC
once TRBJ2-5 TRBV10-3 . CAIGPGAQETQYF TGTGCCATCGGGCCGGGAGCTCAAGAGACCCAGTACTTC
. TRBJ2-7 TRBV2 TRBD2 CASSETSGSNEQYF TGTGCCAGCAGTGAGACTAGCGGGAGCAACGAGCAGTACTTC
. TRBJ2-1 TRBV4-2 TRBD2 CASSPRVTSGIDEQFF TGTGCCAGCAGCCCGCGGGTGACTAGCGGGATTGATGAGCAGTTCTTC
. TRBJ2-2 TRBV7-9 TRBD1 CASKTGTGELFF TGTGCCAGCAAGACAGGGACCGGGGAGCTGTTTTTT
few TRBJ2-2 TRBV6-4 . CASTTSGGSDTGELFF TGTGCCAGCACTACTTCGGGTGGATCGGACACCGGGGAGCTGTTTTTT
. TRBJ1-5 TRBV15 TRBD1 CATSRGDREVRKPQHF TGTGCCACCAGCAGAGGGGACAGAGAAGTGAGGAAGCCCCAGCATTTT
. TRBJ2-7 TRBV7-7 . CASSHNVGLEYEQYF TGTGCTAGCAGTCATAACGTCGGACTCGAGTACGAGCAGTACTTC
. TRBJ2-7 TRBV4-2 TRBD1 CASSLGGTGGVEQYF TGTGCCAGCAGCCTAGGAGGGACAGGTGGCGTCGAGCAGTACTTC